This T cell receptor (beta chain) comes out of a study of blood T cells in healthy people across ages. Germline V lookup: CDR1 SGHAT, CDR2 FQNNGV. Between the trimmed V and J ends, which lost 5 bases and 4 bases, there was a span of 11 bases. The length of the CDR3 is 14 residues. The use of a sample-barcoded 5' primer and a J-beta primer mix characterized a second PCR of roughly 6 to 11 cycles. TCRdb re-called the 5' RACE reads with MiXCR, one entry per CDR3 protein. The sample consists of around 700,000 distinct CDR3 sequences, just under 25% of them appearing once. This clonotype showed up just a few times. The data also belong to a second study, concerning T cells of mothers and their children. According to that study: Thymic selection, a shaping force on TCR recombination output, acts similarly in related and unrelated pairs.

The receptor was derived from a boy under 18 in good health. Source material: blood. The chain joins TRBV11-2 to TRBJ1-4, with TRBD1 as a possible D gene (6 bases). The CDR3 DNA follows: TGTGCCAGCAGCGGGACAACCCTTAATGAAAAACTGTTTTTT. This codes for CASSGTTLNEKLFF.